A single sample is the source of the 12 T cell receptor beta chains below, sequenced in a study of Tregs in tolerant kidney transplant recipients. Sequencing used immunoSEQ multiplex PCR; TCRdb keeps in-frame clones, though not all of them. In total, the table holds tens of thousands of clones. The source was CD8+ T cells from blood, collected before the transplant. Every receptor here comes from a human donor who received a combined kidney and bone marrow transplant.

About this clone itself: The CDR3 end is not reached by the read, which stops 3 residues before it; the germline J gene fills it in. This rearrangement joins TRBV29-1 to TRBJ2-7; TRBD2 aligns across 8 bases. The V gene's germline CDR1 is SQVTM and CDR2 ANQGSEA. Trimming removed 1 base from V and 4 bases from J; junction bases left unmatched: 9. CDR3 length: 15 amino acids. The sequenced CDR3 bases are TGCAGCGTTGAAGGATTGCGGGAGGACCTTTACGAG. Its protein is CSVEGLREDLYE. The full-length CDR3 reads as CSVEGLREDLYEQYF.

A remark on this clone: The CDR3 extends 3 residues past the end of the read, so its final part is completed from the germline J gene. The rearrangement joins TRBV7-2 to TRBJ2-3; D is uncertain. Germline V gene lookup returns CDR1 SGHTA and CDR2 FQGNSA. Trimming shortened V by 2 bases and J by 4 bases, and 4 bases separated the two germline ends. CDR3 length: 12 residues. The sequenced part of the CDR3 DNA is TGTGCCAGCAGCTTACAGGCAGATACG. This encodes CASSLQADT. The full-length CDR3 reads as CASSLQADTQYF.

As to this clone: With the read ending 3 residues before the CDR3 end, the germline J gene is used to fill in that end. The chain recombines TRBV20-1 with TRBJ2-5; 10 positions agree with TRBD2. Per germline, CDR1 DFQATT and CDR2 SNEGSKA (reference sequence). After removal of 5 bases from V and 1 base from J, the junction contained 7 bases not matched to a gene. This CDR3 has 15 residues. The CDR3 bases that were read are TGCAGTGCTCTCGGGCTAGCGGGGGCCCAAGAGACC. Translation: CSALGLAGAQET. Given in full, the CDR3 is CSALGLAGAQETQYF.

Comments on this clone: The CDR3 end lies 3 residues beyond the end of the read and is filled in from the germline J gene. The chain combines TRBV20-1 with TRBJ2-1, with D possibly matching TRBD2 (6 bases). CDR1 is DFQATT, CDR2 SNEGSKA, per germline (reference sequence). There are 15 residues in the CDR3. Trimming took 2 bases from V and 9 from J, leaving 20 bases between them. The CDR3 DNA, read in part, is TGCAGTGCTAGACTCGAGCGGGCCCCCGGTGGTGAG. This gives the protein CSARLERAPGGE. The full CDR3 protein reads CSARLERAPGGEQFF.

As to this clone: The sequence runs out 3 residues before the end of the CDR3; the remainder is reconstructed from the germline J gene. The chain uses TRBV6-1 and TRBJ1-2, with D perhaps matching TRBD1 (5 bases). The CDR3 length is 14 residues. CDR1 is MNHNS and CDR2 is SASEGT in the germline V gene. Between the trimmed V and J ends, which lost 4 bases and 3 bases, there was a span of 12 bases. The CDR3 bases that were read are TGTGCCAGCAGTGTCGACCAGGGAGACTATGGC. Protein: CASSVDQGDYG. The full CDR3 sequence reads CASSVDQGDYGYTF.

As regards this clone: Read coverage stops 3 residues before the CDR3 terminus; the germline J gene supplies the remainder. The chain uses TRBV29-1 and TRBJ2-3; 7 positions match TRBD2. This CDR3 is 14 amino acids long. Losses at the gene ends were 3 bases for V and 2 bases for J; bases not matched to a gene: 5. Looked up from germline, CDR1 is SQVTM and CDR2 is ANQGSEA. The covered CDR3 bases are TGCAGCGTTGACTCGCTAGCGGCCACAGATACG. Translating it yields CSVDSLAATDT. In full, the CDR3 is CSVDSLAATDTQYF.

Remarks on this clone: The CDR3 extends 3 residues past the end of the read, so its final part is completed from the germline J gene. The chain employs TRBV5-1 and TRBJ2-1; TRBD2 matches at 15 bases. The CDR3 contains 19 residues. V shed 4 bases and J 0 bases; nucleotides not matched to a gene: 8. Germline values: CDR1 SGHRS, CDR2 YFSETQ. The CDR3 sequence is CASSAGLAGGLSSYNEQFF. The DNA read from the CDR3 is TGCGCCAGCAGCGCCGGACTAGCGGGAGGGCTGAGCTCCTACAATGAG.

With respect to this clone: The CDR3 is cut off 3 residues early in the read; its end comes from the germline J gene. The V call is TRBV7-2, the J call TRBJ1-1; weak D call: TRBD1 (5 bases). This CDR3 has 15 amino acids. The germline gives CDR1 SGHTA, CDR2 FQGNSA. V was pared by 0 bases and J by 4 bases, with 12 bases between. CDR3: CASSLAFGGGTEAFF. The DNA read from the CDR3 is TGTGCCAGCAGCTTAGCATTTGGCGGGGGCACTGAA.

Turning to this clone: From the germline J gene comes the end of the CDR3, since the read stops 3 residues before it. This chain connects TRBV13 to TRBJ1-5, with D possibly matching TRBD1 (5 bases). V shed 2 bases and J shed 6 bases, with 5 bases lying between them. Per the germline V gene, CDR1 is PRHDT and CDR2 is FYEKMQ (reference sequence). CDR3 length: 12 amino acids. The CDR3: CASSLQGQPQHF. The part of the CDR3 DNA that was read is TGTGCCAGCAGCTTACAGGGTCAGCCC.

About this clone itself: The CDR3 goes on 3 residues after the read ends, and that part is filled in from the germline J gene. V gene TRBV19 combines with J gene TRBJ1-1; D is unclear. There are 12 residues in the CDR3. V lost 8 bases to trimming and J lost 7 bases, with 14 bases between them. Germline loops: CDR1 LNHDA, CDR2 SQIVND (reference sequence). The CDR3 sequence is CASLDSVNEAFF. Incomplete CDR3 DNA: TGTGCCAGTTTGGACTCCGTCAATGAA.

As regards this clone: The CDR3 is cut off 3 residues early in the read; its end comes from the germline J gene. The chain couples TRBV10-1 to TRBJ1-4; 8 bases are a match to TRBD1. Germline V gene lookup returns CDR1 WNHNN and CDR2 SYGVQD (reference sequence). Unmatched junction bases numbered 10, after V lost 6 bases and J lost 7 bases. The CDR3 totals 15 residues. Incomplete CDR3 DNA: TGCGCCAGCAGCCACGGACAGGGAGAGAGTGAAAAA. Amino acid sequence: CASSHGQGESEK. The CDR3 in full is CASSHGQGESEKLFF.

Notes on this clone: The read terminates 3 residues before the CDR3 end, so the remaining end is supplied by the germline J gene. The V gene is TRBV11-2, the J gene TRBJ2-1, with D unclear. Trimming removed 3 bases from V and 6 bases from J, with 9 bases in between. Germline assignment: CDR1 SGHAT and CDR2 FQNNGV. This CDR3 is 13 amino acids long. CDR3 sequence: CASSFRSFNEQFF. The sequenced part of the CDR3 DNA is TGTGCCAGCAGCTTTCGGTCTTTCAATGAG.